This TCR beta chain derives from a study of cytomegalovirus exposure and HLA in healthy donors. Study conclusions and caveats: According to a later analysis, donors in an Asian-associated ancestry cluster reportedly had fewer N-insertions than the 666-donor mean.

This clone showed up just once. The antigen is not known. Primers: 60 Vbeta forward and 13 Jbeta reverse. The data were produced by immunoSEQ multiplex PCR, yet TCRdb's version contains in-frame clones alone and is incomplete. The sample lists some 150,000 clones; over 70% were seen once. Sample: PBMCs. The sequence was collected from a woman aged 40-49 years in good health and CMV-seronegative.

CDR3 bases: TGCGCCAGCAGCCAAGGGGACAGTAATGAAAAACTGTTTTTT. Its translation: CASSQGDSNEKLFF. This chain uses TRBV5-1 with TRBJ1-4; 7 nucleotides align to TRBD1. Germline V gene data show CDR1 as SGHRS and CDR2 as YFSETQ. The CDR3 loop spans 14 amino acids. With 4 bases clipped from V and 4 bases from J, the junction kept 4 bases outside the gene matches.